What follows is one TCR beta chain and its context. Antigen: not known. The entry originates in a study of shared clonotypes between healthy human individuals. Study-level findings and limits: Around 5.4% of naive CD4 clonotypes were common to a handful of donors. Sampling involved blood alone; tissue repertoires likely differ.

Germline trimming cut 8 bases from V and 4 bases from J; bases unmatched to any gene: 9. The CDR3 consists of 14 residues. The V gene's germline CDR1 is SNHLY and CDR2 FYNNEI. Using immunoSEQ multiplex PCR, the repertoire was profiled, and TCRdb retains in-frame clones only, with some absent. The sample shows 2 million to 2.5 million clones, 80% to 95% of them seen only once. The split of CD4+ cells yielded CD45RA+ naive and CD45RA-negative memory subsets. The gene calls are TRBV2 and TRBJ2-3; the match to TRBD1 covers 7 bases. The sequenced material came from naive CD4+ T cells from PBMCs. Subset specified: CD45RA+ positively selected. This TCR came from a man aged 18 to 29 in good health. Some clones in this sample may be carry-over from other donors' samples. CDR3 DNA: TGTGCCAGCTCATCAGACAGGGTGGCAGATACGCAGTATTTT. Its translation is CASSSDRVADTQYF.